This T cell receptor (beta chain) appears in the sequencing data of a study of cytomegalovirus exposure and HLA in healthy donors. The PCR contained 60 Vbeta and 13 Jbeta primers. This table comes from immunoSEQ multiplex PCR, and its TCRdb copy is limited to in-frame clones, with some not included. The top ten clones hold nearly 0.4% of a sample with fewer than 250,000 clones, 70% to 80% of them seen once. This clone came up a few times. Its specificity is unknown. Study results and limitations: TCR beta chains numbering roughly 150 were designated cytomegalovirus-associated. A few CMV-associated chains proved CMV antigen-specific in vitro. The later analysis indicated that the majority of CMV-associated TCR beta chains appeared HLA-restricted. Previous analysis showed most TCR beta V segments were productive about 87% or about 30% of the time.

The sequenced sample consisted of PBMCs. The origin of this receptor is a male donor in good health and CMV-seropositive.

For the CDR3, the DNA is TGTGCCAGCAGCCAAGATGTAGCCCCAGAAATCTACGAGCAGTACTTC. It codes for CASSQDVAPEIYEQYF. The chain combines TRBV4-2 with TRBJ2-7; no definite D call. V was cut by 0 bases and J by 3 bases, with 15 bases left in between. CDR3 length: 16 residues. The germline V gene has CDR1 LGHNA and CDR2 YNFKEQ.